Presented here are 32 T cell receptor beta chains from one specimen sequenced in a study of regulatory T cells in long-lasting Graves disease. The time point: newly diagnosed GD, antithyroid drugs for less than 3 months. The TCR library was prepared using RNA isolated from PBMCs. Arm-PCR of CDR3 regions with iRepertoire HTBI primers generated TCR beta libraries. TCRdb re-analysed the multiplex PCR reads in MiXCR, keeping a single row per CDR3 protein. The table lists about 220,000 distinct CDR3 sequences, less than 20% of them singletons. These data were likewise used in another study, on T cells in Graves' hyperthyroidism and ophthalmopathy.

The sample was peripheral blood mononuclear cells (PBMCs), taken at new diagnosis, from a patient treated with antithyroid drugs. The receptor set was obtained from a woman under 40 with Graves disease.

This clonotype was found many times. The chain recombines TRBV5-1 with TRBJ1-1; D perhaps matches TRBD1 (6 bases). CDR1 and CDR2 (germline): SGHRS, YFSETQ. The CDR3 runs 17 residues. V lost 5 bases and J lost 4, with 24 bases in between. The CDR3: CASRFNSGTLKSTEAFF. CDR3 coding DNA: TGCGCCAGCAGATTCAACTCCGGGACATTGAAGAGCACTGAAGCTTTCTTT.

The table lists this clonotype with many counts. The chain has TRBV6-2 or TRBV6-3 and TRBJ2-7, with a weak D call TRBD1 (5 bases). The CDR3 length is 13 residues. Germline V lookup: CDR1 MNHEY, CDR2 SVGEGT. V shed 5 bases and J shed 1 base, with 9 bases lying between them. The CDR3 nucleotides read TGTGCCAGCAGTCCGTCAGGGTCCTACGAGCAGTACTTC. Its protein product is CASSPSGSYEQYF.

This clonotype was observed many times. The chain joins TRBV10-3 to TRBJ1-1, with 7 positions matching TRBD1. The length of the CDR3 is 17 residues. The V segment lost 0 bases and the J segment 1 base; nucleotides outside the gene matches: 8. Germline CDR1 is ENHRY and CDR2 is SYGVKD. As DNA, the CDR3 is TGTGCCATCAGTGAGTCCAACCCCGACAGGGCGAACACTGAAGCTTTCTTT. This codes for CAISESNPDRANTEAFF.

The CDR3, as DNA: TGTGCCAGCAGCCAAGCCCCGGACAGCCCGTTGAACACTGAAGCTTTCTTT. This translates into CASSQAPDSPLNTEAFF. The chain has TRBV14 and TRBJ1-1; D is perhaps TRBD1 (6 bases). Germline loops: CDR1 SGHDN, CDR2 FVKESK. This CDR3 is 17 amino acids long. The V end was cut by 1 base, the J end by 0 bases, with 15 bases between.

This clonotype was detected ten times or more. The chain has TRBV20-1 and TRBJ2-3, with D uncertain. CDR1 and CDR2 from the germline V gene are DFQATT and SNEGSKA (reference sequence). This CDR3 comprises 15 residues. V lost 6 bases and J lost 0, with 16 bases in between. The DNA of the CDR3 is TGCAGTGCCCAAAGGGCGGCTTTTAGCACAGATACGCAGTATTTT. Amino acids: CSAQRAAFSTDTQYF.

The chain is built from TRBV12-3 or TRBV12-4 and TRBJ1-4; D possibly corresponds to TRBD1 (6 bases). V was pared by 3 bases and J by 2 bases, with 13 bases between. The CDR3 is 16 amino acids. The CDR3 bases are TGTGCCAGCAGTTTCAGAGGGGGAAGCACTAATGAAAAACTGTTTTTT. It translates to CASSFRGGSTNEKLFF.

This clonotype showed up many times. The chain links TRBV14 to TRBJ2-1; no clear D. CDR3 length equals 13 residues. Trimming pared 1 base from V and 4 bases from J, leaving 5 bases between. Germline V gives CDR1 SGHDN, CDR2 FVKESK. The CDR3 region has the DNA TGTGCCAGCAGCCAAGTCCGGTACAATGAGCAGTTCTTC. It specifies CASSQVRYNEQFF.

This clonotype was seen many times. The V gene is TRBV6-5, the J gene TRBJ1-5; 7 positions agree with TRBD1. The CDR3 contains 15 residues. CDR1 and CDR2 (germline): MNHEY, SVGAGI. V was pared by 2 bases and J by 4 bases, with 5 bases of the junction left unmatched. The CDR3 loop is CASSYGRGGNQPQHF. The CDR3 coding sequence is TGTGCCAGCAGTTACGGCAGGGGGGGAAATCAGCCCCAGCATTTT.

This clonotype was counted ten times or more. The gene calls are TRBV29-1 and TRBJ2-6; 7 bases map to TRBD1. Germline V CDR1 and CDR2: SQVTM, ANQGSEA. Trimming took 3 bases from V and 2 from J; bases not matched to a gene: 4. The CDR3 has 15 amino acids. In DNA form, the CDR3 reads TGCAGCGTTGAGGGAACAGGGGCTGGGGCCAACGTCCTGACTTTC. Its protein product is CSVEGTGAGANVLTF.

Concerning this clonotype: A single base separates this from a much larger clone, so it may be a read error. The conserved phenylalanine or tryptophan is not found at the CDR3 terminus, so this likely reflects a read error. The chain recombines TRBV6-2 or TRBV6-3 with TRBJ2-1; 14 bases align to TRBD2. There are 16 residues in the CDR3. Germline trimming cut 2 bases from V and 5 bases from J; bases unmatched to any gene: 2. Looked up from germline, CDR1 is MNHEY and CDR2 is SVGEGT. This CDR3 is CASSYAGLAGDNEQFL. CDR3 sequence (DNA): TGTGCCAGCAGTTACGCGGGACTAGCGGGAGACAATGAGCAGTTCTTG.

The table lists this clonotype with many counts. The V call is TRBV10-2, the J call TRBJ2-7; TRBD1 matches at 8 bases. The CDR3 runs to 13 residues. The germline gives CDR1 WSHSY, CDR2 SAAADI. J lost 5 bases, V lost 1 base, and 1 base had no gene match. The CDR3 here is CASSEWTGNEQYF. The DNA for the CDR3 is TGCGCCAGCAGTGAGTGGACAGGGAACGAGCAGTACTTC.

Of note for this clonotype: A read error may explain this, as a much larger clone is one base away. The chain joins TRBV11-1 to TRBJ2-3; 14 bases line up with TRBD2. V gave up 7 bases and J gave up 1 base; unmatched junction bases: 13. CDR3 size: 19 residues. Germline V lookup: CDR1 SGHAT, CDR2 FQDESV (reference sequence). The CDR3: CASTLRRLAGGLGTDTQYF. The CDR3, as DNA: TGTGCCAGCACCCTCAGGCGACTAGCGGGGGGGCTGGGCACAGATACGCAGTATTTT.

The CDR3 loop reads CASSLDRKDTQYF. The CDR3 DNA is TGTGCCAGCAGCCTGGACAGGAAGGATACGCAGTATTTT. The chain uses TRBV5-4 and TRBJ2-3, with 7 bases identical to TRBD1. The CDR3 runs 13 residues. The ends lost 4 bases at V and 6 bases at J; junction bases unmatched: 5. Looked up from germline, CDR1 is SGHNT and CDR2 is YYREEE (reference sequence). Full variable domain (rest looked up from reference TRBV5-4 and TRBJ2-3): ETGVTQSPTHLIKTRGQQVTLRCSSQSGHNTVSWYQQALGQGPQFIFQYYREEENGRGNFPPRFSGLQFPNYSSELNVNALELDDSALYLCASSLDRKDTQYFGPGTRLTVL.

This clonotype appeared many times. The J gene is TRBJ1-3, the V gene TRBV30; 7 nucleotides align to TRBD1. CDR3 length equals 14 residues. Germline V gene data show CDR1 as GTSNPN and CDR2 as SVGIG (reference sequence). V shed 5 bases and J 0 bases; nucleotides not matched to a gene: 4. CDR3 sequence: CAWAGGLSGNTIYF. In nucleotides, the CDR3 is TGTGCCTGGGCAGGGGGACTCTCTGGAAACACCATATATTTT. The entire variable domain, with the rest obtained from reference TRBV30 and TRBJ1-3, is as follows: SQTIHQWPATLVQPVGSPLSLECTVEGTSNPNLYWYRQAAGRGLQLLFYSVGIGQISSEVPQNLSASRPQDRQFILSSKKLLLSDSGFYLCAWAGGLSGNTIYFGEGSWLTVV.

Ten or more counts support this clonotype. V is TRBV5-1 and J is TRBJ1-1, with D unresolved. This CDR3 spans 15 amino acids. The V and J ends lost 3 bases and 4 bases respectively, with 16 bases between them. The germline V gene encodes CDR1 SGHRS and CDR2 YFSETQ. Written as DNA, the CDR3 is TGCGCCAGCAGCTCGGACTCTCATCGTGGCACTGAAGCTTTCTTT. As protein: CASSSDSHRGTEAFF.

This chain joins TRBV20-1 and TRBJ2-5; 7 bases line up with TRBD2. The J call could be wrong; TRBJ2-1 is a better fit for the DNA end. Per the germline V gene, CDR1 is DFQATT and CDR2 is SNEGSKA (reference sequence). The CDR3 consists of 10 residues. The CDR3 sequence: CSLAGDEQFF. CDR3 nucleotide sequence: TGCAGTCTGGCGGGAGACGAGCAGTTCTTC.

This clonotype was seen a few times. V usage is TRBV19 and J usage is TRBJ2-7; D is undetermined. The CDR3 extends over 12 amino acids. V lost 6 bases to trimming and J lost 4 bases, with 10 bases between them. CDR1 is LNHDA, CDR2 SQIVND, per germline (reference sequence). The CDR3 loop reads CASSLGDYEQYF. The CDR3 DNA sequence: TGTGCCAGTAGCCTAGGAGATTACGAGCAGTACTTC. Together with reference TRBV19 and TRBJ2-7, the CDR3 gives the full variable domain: DGGITQSPKYLFRKEGQNVTLSCEQNLNHDAMYWYRQDPGQGLRLIYYSQIVNDFQKGDIAEGYSVSREKKESFPLTVTSAQKNPTAFYLCASSLGDYEQYFGPGTRLTVT.

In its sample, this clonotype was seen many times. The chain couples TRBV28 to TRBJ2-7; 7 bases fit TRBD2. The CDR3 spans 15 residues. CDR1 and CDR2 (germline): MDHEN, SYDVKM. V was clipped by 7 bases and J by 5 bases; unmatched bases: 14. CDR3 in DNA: TGTGCCAGCAACCGTTTGGCGTTGGGAGGGGACGAGCAGTACTTC. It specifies CASNRLALGGDEQYF.

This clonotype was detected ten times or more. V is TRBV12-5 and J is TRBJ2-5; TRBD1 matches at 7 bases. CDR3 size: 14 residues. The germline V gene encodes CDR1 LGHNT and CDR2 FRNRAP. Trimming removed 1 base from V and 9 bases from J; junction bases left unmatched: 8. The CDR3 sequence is CASGLGQGVGAQYF. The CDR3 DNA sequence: TGTGCTAGTGGTTTGGGACAGGGTGTCGGGGCCCAGTACTTC.

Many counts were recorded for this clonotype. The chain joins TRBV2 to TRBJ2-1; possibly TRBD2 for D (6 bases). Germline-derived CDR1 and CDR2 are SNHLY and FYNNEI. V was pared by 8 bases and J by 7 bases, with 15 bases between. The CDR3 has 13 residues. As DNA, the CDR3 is TGTGCCAGCCAGCCCTGGAGGGCGAATGAGCAGTTCTTC. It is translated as CASQPWRANEQFF. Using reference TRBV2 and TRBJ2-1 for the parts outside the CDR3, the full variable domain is EPEVTQTPSHQVTQMGQEVILRCVPISNHLYFYWYRQILGQKVEFLVSFYNNEISEKSEIFDDQFSVERPDGSNFTLKIRSTKLEDSAMYFCASQPWRANEQFFGPGTRLTVL.

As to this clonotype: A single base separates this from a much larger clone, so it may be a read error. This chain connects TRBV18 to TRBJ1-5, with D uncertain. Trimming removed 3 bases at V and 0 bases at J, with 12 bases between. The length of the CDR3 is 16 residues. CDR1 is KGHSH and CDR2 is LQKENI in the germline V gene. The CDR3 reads CASSPPAHGSNQPQHF. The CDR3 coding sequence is TGTGCCAGCTCACCGCCGGCACATGGTAGCAATCAGCCCCAGCATTTT.

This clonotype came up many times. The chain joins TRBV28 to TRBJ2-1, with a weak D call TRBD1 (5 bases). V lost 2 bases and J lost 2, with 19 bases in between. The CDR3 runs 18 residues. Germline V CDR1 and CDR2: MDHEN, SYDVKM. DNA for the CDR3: TGTGCCAGCAGTTTAACCCTTTTTTTAGGGGCGACCTACAATGAGCAGTTCTTC. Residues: CASSLTLFLGATYNEQFF.

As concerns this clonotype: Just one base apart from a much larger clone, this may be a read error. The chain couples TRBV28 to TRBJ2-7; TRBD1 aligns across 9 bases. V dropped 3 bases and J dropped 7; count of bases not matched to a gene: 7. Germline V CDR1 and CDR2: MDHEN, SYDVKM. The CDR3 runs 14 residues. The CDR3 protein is CASSLGGQGDEQYF. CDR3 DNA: TGTGCCAGCAGTTTGGGGGGACAGGGAGATGAGCAGTACTTC.

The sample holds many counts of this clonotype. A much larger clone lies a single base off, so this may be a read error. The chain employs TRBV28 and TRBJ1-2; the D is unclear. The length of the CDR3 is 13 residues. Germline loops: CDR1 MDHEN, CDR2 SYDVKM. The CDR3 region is CTSSFVDHYGYTF. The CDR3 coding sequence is TGTACCAGCAGTTTCGTGGACCACTATGGCTACACCTTC.

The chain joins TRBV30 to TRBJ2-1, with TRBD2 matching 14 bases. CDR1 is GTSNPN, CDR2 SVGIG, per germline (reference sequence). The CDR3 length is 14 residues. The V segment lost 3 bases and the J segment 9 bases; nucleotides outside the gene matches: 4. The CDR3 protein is CAWRGTSGSIEQFF. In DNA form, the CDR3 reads TGTGCCTGGAGGGGGACTAGCGGGAGTATTGAGCAGTTCTTC.

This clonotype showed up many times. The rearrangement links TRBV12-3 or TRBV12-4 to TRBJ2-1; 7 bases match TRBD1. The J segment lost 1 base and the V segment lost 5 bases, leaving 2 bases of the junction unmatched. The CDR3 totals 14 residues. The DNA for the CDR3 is TGTGCCAGCAGTAGACAGGGATCCTACAATGAGCAGTTCTTC. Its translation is CASSRQGSYNEQFF.

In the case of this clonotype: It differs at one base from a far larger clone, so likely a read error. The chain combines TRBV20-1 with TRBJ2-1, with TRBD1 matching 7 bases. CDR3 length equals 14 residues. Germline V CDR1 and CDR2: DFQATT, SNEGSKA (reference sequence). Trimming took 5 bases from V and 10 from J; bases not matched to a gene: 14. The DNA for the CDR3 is TGCAGTGCTCAGGACAGGATCCACTCCTACGAGCAGTTCTTC. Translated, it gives CSAQDRIHSYEQFF.

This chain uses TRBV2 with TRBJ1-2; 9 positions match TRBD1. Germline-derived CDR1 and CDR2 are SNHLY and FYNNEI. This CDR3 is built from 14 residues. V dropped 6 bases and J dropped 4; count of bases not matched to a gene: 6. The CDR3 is CASRGPGQGYGYTF. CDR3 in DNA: TGTGCCAGCAGGGGACCGGGACAGGGCTATGGCTACACCTTC.

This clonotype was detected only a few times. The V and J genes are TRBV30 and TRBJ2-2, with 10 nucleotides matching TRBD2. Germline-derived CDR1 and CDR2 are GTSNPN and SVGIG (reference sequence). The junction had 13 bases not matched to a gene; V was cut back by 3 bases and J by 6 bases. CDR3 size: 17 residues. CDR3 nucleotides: TGTGCCTGGAGGGAGGGTCTGAGGAGCGGGAGGGCCGGGGAGCTGTTTTTT. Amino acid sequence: CAWREGLRSGRAGELFF.

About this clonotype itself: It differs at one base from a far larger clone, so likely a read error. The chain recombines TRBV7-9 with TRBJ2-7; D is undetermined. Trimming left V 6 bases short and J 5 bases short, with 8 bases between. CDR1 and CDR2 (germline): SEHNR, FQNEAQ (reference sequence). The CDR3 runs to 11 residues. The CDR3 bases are TGTGCCAGCAGTCAAAGGGACGAGCAGTACTTC. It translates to CASSQRDEQYF. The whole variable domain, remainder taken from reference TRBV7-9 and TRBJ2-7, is DTGVSQNPRHKITKRGQNVTFRCDPISEHNRLYWYRQTLGQGPEFLTYFQNEAQLEKSRLLSDRFSAERPKGSFSTLEIQRTEQGDSAMYLCASSQRDEQYFGPGTRLTVT.

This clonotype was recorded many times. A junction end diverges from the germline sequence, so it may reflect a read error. The CDR3 bases are TGTGCCAGCAGCTTGGTACGGGGGCCCACGGCTGAAGCTTTCTTT. Residues: CASSLVRGPTAEAFF. The chain uses TRBV5-1 and TRBJ1-1, with D tentatively TRBD1 (6 bases). This CDR3 is 15 amino acids long. Per the germline V gene, CDR1 is SGHRS and CDR2 is YFSETQ.

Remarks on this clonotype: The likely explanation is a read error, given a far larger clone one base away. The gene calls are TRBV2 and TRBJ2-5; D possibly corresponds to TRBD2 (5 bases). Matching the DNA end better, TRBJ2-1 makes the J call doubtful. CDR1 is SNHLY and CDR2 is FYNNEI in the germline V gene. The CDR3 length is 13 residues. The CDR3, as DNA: TGTGCCAGCCTGGACTCTACCTCCTACGAGCAGTTCTTC. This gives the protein CASLDSTSYEQFF.